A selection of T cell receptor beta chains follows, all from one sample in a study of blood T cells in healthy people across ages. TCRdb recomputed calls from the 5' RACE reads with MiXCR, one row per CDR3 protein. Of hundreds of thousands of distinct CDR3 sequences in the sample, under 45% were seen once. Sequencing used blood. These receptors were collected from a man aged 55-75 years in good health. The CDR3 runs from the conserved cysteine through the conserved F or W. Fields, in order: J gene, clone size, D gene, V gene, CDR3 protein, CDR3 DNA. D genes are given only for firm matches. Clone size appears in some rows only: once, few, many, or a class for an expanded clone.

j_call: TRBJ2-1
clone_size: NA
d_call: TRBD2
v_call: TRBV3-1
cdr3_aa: CASSQVSLAGVTQFF
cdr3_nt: TGTGCCAGCAGCCAAGTTTCACTAGCGGGGGTTACACAGTTCTTC

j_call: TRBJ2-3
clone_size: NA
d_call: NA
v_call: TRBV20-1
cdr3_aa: CSAPWQRTDTQYF
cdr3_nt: TGCAGTGCTCCCTGGCAGCGCACAGATACGCAGTATTTT

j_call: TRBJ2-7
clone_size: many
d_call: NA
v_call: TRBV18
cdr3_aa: CASSPQGTAYEQYF
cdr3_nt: TGTGCCAGCTCACCACAGGGGACGGCCTACGAGCAGTACTTC

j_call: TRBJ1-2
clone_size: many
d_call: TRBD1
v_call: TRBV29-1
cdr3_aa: CSVESQGGGYTF
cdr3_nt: TGCAGCGTTGAATCACAGGGGGGGGGCTACACCTTC

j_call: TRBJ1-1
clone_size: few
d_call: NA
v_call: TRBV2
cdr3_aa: CASSAHPTGNTEAFF
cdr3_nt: TGTGCCAGCAGTGCCCACCCTACAGGGAACACTGAAGCTTTCTTT

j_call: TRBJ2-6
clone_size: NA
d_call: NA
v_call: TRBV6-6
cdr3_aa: CASSRLQTGANVLTF
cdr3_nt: TGTGCCAGCAGTAGACTACAAACTGGGGCCAACGTCCTGACTTTC

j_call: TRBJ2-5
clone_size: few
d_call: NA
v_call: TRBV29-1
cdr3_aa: CSVDPSAGVEYF
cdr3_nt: TGCAGCGTTGATCCCTCTGCAGGGGTTGAGTACTTC

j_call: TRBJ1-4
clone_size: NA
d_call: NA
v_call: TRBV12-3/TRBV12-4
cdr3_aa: CASSGKKLFF
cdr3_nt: TGTGCCAGCAGTGGAAAAAAACTGTTTTTT

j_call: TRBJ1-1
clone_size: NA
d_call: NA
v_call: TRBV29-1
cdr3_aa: CSVSQGGDTEAFF
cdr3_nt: TGCAGCGTTTCACAGGGAGGGGACACTGAAGCTTTCTTT

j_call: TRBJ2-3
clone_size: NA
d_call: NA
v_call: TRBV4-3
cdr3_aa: CASSQDGSASSTDTQYF
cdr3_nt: TGCGCCAGCAGCCAAGATGGGAGCGCATCTAGCACAGATACGCAGTATTTT

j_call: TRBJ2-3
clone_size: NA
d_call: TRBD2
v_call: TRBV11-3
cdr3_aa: CASSLDPGTSLDTQYF
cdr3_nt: TGTGCCAGCAGCTTAGATCCGGGGACTAGCTTGGATACGCAGTATTTT

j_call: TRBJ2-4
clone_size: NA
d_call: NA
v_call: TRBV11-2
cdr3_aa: CASSSVSSGIAKNIQYF
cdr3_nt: TGTGCCAGCAGCTCAGTTTCTTCCGGGATAGCCAAAAACATTCAGTACTTC

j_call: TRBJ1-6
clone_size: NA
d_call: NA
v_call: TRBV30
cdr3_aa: CAWSVWDPHSPLHF
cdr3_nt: TGTGCCTGGAGTGTATGGGACCCTCATTCACCCCTCCACTTT

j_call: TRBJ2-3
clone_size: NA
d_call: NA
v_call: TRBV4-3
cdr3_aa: CASSQDITQTDTQYF
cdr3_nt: TGCGCCAGCAGCCAAGATATCACCCAGACAGATACGCAGTATTTT

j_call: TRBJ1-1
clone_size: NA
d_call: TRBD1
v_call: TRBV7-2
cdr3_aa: CASSSPDRIEAFF
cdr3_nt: TGTGCCAGCAGCTCCCCGGACAGGATTGAAGCTTTCTTT

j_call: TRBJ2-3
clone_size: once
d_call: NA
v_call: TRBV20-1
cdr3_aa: CSAEPLQDTDTQYF
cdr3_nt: TGCAGTGCTGAACCACTCCAGGACACAGATACGCAGTATTTT

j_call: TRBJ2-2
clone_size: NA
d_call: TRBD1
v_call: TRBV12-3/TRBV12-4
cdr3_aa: CASTMRDRVNTGELFF
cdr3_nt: TGTGCCAGCACTATGCGGGACAGGGTGAACACCGGGGAGCTGTTTTTT

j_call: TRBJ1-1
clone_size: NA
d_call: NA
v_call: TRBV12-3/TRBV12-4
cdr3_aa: CASSLRLGGTEAFF
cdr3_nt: TGTGCCAGCAGTTTACGGTTGGGAGGGACTGAAGCTTTCTTT

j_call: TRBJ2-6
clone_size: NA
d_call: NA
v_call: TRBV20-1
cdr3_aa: CSANLRSGANVLTF
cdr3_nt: TGCAGTGCTAACCTGCGCTCTGGGGCCAACGTCCTGACTTTC

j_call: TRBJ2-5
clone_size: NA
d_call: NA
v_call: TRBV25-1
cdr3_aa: CASSFSNQETQYF
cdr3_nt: TGTGCCAGCAGTTTCTCCAACCAAGAGACCCAGTACTTC

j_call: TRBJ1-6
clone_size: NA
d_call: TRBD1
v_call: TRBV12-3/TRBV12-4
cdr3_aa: CASSWTGNNSPLHF
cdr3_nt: TGTGCCAGCAGTTGGACAGGGAATAATTCACCCCTCCACTTT

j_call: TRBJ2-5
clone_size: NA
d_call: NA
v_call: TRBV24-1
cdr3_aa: CATSETGRSRQETQYF
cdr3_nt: TGTGCCACCAGTGAGACGGGACGGAGCAGACAAGAGACCCAGTACTTC